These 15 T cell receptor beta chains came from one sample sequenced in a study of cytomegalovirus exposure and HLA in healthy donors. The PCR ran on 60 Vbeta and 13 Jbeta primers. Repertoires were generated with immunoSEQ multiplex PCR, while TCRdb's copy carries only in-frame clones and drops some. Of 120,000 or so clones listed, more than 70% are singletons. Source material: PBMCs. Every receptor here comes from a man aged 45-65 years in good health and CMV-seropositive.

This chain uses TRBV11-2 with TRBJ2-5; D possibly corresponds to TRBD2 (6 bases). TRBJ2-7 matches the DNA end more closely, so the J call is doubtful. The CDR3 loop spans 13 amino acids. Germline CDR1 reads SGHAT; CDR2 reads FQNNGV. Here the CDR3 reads CASSLGTGDEQYF. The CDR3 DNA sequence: TGTGCCAGCAGCTTAGGTACGGGGGACGAGCAGTACTTC.

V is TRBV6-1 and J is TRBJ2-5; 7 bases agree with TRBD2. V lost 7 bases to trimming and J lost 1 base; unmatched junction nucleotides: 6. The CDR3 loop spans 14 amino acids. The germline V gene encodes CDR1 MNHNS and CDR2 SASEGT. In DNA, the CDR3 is TGTGCCAGCACCGTGGGAGGGAGCCAAGAGACCCAGTACTTC. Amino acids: CASTVGGSQETQYF.

The CDR3 DNA reads TGTGCCAGCAGCTTGATACGAACGGGAGCGCCCGAGGAGACCCAGTACTTC. Its protein is CASSLIRTGAPEETQYF. V and J are TRBV13 and TRBJ2-5; tentative D call: TRBD2 (6 bases). Germline V gene sequence: CDR1 PRHDT, CDR2 FYEKMQ (reference sequence). Trimming took off 3 bases at V and 5 bases at J, with 22 bases between the two ends. This CDR3 comprises 17 residues.

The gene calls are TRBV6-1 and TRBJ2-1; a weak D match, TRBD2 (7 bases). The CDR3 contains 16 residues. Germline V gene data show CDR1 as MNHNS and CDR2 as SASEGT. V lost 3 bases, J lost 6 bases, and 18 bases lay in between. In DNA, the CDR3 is TGTGCCAGCAGTGATCCCGGCGGGAGAGGGGGCAATGAGCAGTTCTTC. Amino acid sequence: CASSDPGGRGGNEQFF.

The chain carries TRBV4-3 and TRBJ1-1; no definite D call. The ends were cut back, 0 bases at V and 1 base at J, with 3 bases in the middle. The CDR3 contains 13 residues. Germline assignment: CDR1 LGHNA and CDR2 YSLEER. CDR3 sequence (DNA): TGCGCCAGCAGCCAAGACCGGAACACTGAAGCTTTCTTT. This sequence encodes CASSQDRNTEAFF.

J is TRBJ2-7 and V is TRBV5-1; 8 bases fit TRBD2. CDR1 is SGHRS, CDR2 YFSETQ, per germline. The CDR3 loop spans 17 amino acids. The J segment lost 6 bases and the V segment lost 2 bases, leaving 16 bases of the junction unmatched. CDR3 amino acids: CASSLEWGRGALSEQYF. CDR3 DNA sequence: TGCGCCAGCAGCTTAGAATGGGGGCGGGGGGCCCTCTCCGAGCAGTACTTC.

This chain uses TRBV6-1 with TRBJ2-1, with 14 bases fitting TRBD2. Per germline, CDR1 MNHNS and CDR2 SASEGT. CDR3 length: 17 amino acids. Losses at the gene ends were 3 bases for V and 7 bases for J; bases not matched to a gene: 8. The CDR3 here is CASSDVMTSGRGNEQFF. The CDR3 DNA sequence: TGTGCCAGCAGTGATGTCATGACTAGCGGGAGGGGAAATGAGCAGTTCTTC.

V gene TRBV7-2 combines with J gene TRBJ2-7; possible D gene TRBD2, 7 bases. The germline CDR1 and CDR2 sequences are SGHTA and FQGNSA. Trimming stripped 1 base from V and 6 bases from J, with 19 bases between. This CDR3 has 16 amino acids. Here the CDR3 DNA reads TGTGCCAGCAGCTTAGGGATTCGCGGGGGCGAGCGCGAGCAGTACTTC. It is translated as CASSLGIRGGEREQYF.

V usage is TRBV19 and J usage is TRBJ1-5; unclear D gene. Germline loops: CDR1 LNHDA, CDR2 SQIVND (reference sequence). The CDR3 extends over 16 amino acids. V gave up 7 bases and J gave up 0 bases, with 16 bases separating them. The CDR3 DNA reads TGTGCCAGTACCCGAACCGTGGCACCTAGCAATCAGCCCCAGCATTTT. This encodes CASTRTVAPSNQPQHF.

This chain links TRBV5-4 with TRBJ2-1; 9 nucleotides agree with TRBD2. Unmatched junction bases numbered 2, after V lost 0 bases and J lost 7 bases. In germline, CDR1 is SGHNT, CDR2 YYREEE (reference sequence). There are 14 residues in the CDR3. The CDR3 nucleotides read TGTGCCAGCAGCTTGGCCCTAGCGGGAAATGAGCAGTTCTTC. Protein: CASSLALAGNEQFF.

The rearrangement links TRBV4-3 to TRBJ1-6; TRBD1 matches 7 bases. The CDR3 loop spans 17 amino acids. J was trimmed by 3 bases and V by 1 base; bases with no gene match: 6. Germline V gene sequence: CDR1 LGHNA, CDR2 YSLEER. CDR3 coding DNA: TGCGCCAGCAGCCAAGGTCCCAGGGGGGACTATAATTCACCCCTCCACTTT. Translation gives CASSQGPRGDYNSPLHF.

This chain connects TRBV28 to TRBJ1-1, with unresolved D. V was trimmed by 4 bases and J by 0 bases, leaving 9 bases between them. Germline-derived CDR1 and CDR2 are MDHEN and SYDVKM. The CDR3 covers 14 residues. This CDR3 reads CASSSDGLNTEAFF. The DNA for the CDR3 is TGTGCCAGCAGTTCAGACGGGTTGAACACTGAAGCTTTCTTT.

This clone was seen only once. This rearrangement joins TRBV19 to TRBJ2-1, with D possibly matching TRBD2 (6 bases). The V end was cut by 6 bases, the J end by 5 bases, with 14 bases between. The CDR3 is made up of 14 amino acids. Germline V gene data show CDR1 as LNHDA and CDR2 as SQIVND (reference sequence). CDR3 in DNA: TGTGCCAGTAGATTGTGGGGACTTCACAATGAGCAGTTCTTC. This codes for CASRLWGLHNEQFF.

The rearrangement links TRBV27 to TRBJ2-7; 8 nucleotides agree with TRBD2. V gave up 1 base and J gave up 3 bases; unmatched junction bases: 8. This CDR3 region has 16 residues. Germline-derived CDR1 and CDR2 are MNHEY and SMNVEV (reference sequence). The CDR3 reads CASSLWGRAGGYEQYF. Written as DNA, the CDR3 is TGTGCCAGCAGTTTATGGGGGAGGGCGGGGGGCTACGAGCAGTACTTC.

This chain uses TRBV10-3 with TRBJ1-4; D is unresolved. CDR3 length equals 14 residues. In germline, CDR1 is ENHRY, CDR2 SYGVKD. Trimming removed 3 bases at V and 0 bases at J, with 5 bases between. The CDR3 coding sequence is TGTGCCATCAGTGATGAGACAACTAATGAAAAACTGTTTTTT. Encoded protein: CAISDETTNEKLFF.